The clone carrying this T cell receptor (beta chain) came up once. These data belong to a study of shared T cell receptors in the human thymus. This table comes from immunoSEQ multiplex PCR, and its TCRdb copy is limited to in-frame clones, with some not included. The table lists around 730,000 clones, approximately 85% of them singletons, with roughly 0.01% in the top ten. The V and J ends lost 5 bases and 7 bases respectively, with 14 bases between them. This CDR3 contains 14 residues. CDR1 MNHNS and CDR2 SASEGT come from the germline V gene. The same sample was also used in a study of human thymus T cells. As that study records: The source of the thymus tissue was resections taken during corrective heart surgery. It looked as if thymic and blood repertoires used V and J genes in a biased way. Related reports documented highly overlapping thymic repertoires among unrelated individuals.

The clonotype was recovered from a girl under three years old with a congenital heart defect. The chain recombines TRBV6-1 with TRBJ2-2, with D perhaps TRBD2 (5 bases). Input material: thymocytes. This chain's CDR3 is CASSNSKEDGELFF. For the CDR3, the DNA is TGTGCCAGCAGTAATTCCAAGGAGGACGGGGAGCTGTTTTTT.